A single sample is the source of the 15 T cell receptor beta chains below, sequenced in a study of tumor-infiltrating lymphocytes in primary liver carcinoma. cDNA specific to TCR beta was made from 500 ng of total RNA, with a constant-region primer employed for priming. A slightly modified ARM-PCR protocol with three nested multiplex PCR rounds produced these TCR beta libraries. Each of the first two PCR rounds ran approximately 10 cycles with TRBV1-TRBV30 forward and C-beta reverse primers. TCRdb itself ran the multiplex PCR reads through MiXCR, one entry per CDR3 protein. The table lists roughly 48,000 distinct CDR3 sequences, over 70% of them singletons. Taking about 17-33 mg of unsorted bulk tissue, the authors co-extracted RNA and DNA. Material for sequencing was liver tumor tissue from sampling region 3. This sample's subset: tumor region T3, left-lateral pole. These receptors were taken from a man aged 40-49 years with primary liver carcinoma and hepatitis B virus infection.

With respect to this clonotype: Germline is not matched at one junction end, which may reflect a read error. The J gene is TRBJ2-7, the V gene TRBV12-3 or TRBV12-4; D possibly uses TRBD1 or TRBD2 (5 bases each). The CDR3 is made up of 14 amino acids. The CDR3 here is CASNTQNGAYERYF. CDR3 DNA: TGTGCCAGCAATACCCAAAACGGGGCCTACGAGCGGTACTTC.

Notes on this clonotype: Possible read error: a much larger clone is one base away. CDR3 sequence (DNA): TGTGCCAGCATGGCTAGCGGGTACCGCAGCACCGGGGAGCTGTTTTTT. This codes for CASMASGYRSTGELFF. This chain uses TRBV2 with TRBJ2-2, with 8 bases that match TRBD2. CDR1 SNHLY and CDR2 FYNNEI come from the germline V gene. CDR3 length: 16 residues. Trimming took 7 bases from V and 4 from J; bases not matched to a gene: 11.

This clonotype has only a few counts. The junction shows a germline mismatch at one end, possibly a read error. The chain couples TRBV11-1 to TRBJ2-1, with 8 bases lining up with TRBD1. The CDR3 sequence is 16 residues long. The germline CDR1 and CDR2 sequences are SGHAT and FQDESV (reference sequence). DNA for the CDR3: TGTGCCAGTATCTCCCCCAGACAGGGGACCTACAATGAGCAGCTCTTC. Its protein product is CASISPRQGTYNEQLF.

The chain uses TRBV15 and TRBJ2-5; 7 bases agree with TRBD2. CDR1 is LNHNV and CDR2 is YYDKDF in the germline V gene (reference sequence). Unmatched junction bases numbered 11, after V lost 0 bases and J lost 7 bases. This CDR3 contains 16 residues. The CDR3 loop is CATSREIGGGFWTQYF. Here the CDR3 DNA reads TGTGCCACCAGCAGAGAGATTGGGGGGGGTTTTTGGACCCAGTACTTC.

Regarding this clonotype: One base away lies a much larger clone, so this may be a sequencing read error. Because the CDR3 is missing its conserved closing phenylalanine or tryptophan, this is likely a read error. The chain joins TRBV28 to TRBJ1-5; D not certain. Germline V gives CDR1 MDHEN, CDR2 SYDVKM. The V gene lost 5 bases and the J gene lost 4 bases, with 12 bases spanning the gap. The CDR3 length is 14 residues. In DNA, the CDR3 is TGTGCCAGCAGTCCCCAAATGGGGAATCAGCCCCAGCATTCT. Translating gives CASSPQMGNQPQHS.

This clonotype appeared a single time. Relative to the germline gene, one junction end is altered; a read error may explain this. The chain links TRBV11-2 to TRBJ2-1, with D hard to call. CDR3 size: 13 residues. Germline V gives CDR1 SGHAT, CDR2 FQNNGV. The CDR3 sequence is CASSSNDAYEQFF. CDR3 bases: TGTGCTAGCAGCTCAAATGATGCCTATGAGCAATTCTTC.

Details on this clonotype: A read error may account for a junction end that differs from germline. This chain links TRBV6-1 with TRBJ2-1; D is unclear. The CDR3 has 11 amino acids. Germline V gives CDR1 MNHNS, CDR2 SASEGT. The CDR3 is CASSEQYEQFF. In DNA form, the CDR3 reads TGCGCCAGCAGTGAACAGTATGAGCAGTTCTTC.

About this clonotype: Sequence at one end of the junction differs from germline and may be a read error. The gene calls are TRBV6-5 and TRBJ1-1; TRBD1 might be the D (6 bases). The CDR3 covers 18 residues. Germline V gene data show CDR1 as MNHEY and CDR2 as SVGAGI. The CDR3 reads CTSTPHRLGKGVNTEAFF. For the CDR3, the DNA is TGTACCAGCACCCCACACAGGTTGGGGAAGGGGGTGAACACTGAAGCTTTCTTT.

About this clonotype: One junction end disagrees with the germline gene, perhaps due to a read error. This chain links TRBV5-5 with TRBJ2-5; D may correspond to TRBD1 or TRBD2 (5 bases each). The CDR3 has 17 residues. Germline CDR1 reads SGHKS; CDR2 reads YYEKEE (reference sequence). Written as DNA, the CDR3 is TGTGCCGGCAGCTTGGGGCTAGCAAGAGGGCACCAGGAGACCCAGTACTTC. This sequence encodes CAGSLGLARGHQETQYF.

Remarks on this clonotype: One end of the junction varies from germline; a read error may be responsible. This chain joins TRBV4-1 and TRBJ2-5; D may correspond to TRBD1 or TRBD2 (5 bases each). CDR3 size: 14 residues. Germline CDR1 MGHRA, CDR2 YSYEKL. The CDR3 nucleotides are TGCGCCAGCAGCCAAGAAGTCAGGGAAGGGACCCAGTATTTC. Protein sequence: CASSQEVREGTQYF.

Regarding this clonotype: Mismatch with germline at one junction end may stem from a read error. This chain connects TRBV11-2 to TRBJ2-2, with TRBD2 identical over 9 bases. This CDR3 has 16 amino acids. Germline V gives CDR1 SGHAT, CDR2 FQNNGV. The CDR3 loop is CASDLVALAGIGELLF. The CDR3 DNA reads TGTGCCAGCGACTTAGTGGCGCTAGCGGGAATCGGGGAGCTGCTTTTT.

CDR3 in DNA: TGTGCCAGCAGTGACCCGGCCCGGAGCTCCTACAATGAGCAGTTCTTC. Translated: CASSDPARSSYNEQFF. The chain couples TRBV2 to TRBJ2-1, with no clear D. The CDR3 totals 16 residues. Germline V gene lookup returns CDR1 SNHLY and CDR2 FYNNEI. The germline V and J ends were trimmed by 3 bases and 0 bases, with 12 bases remaining between them.

The V gene is TRBV6-1, the J gene TRBJ2-3, with 8 bases lining up with TRBD2. The CDR3 has 18 amino acids. Unmatched junction bases numbered 22, after V lost 2 bases and J lost 12 bases. Germline-derived CDR1 and CDR2 are MNHNS and SASEGT. The CDR3 nucleotides are TGTGCCAGCAGTGAACGAGCTAGCGGGCCGTATAGCACAGGTACACAGTATTTT. This sequence encodes CASSERASGPYSTGTQYF.

For this clonotype: A read error may produce the germline difference seen at one junction end. The gene calls are TRBV4-1 and TRBJ2-3; 7 nucleotides align to TRBD2. The germline V gene has CDR1 MGHRA and CDR2 YSYEKL. The CDR3 runs to 15 residues. The DNA for the CDR3 is TGCGCCAGCAGCCATGAGCCTAGCGGCACAGATACGCGGCATTTT. This gives the protein CASSHEPSGTDTRHF.

About this clonotype: One end of the junction fails to match germline, which may point to a read error. The chain uses TRBV7-9 and TRBJ2-1; D ambiguous. CDR1 is SEHNR and CDR2 is FQNEAQ in the germline V gene (reference sequence). The CDR3 covers 11 residues. The CDR3 sequence: CASSSPNEQSF. CDR3 bases: TGTGCTAGCAGCTCTCCAAATGAGCAGTCCTTC.